This T cell receptor (beta chain) was identified in a study of blood T cell repertoires in COVID-19. Profiled with immunoSEQ multiplex PCR; TCRdb holds only in-frame clones, not every one. This table holds approximately 99,000 clones, 79% found once. In germline, CDR1 is SGHDT, CDR2 YYEEEE. The germline V and J ends were trimmed by 1 base and 0 bases, with 8 bases remaining between them. CDR3 length equals 15 residues. The TCR comes from a woman of 80 years or more with active or convalescent COVID-19. This chain joins TRBV5-6 and TRBJ1-3; possibly TRBD1 for D (5 bases). The material sequenced was peripheral blood. DNA for the CDR3: TGTGCCAGCAGCTTGTGGGGGGGCTCTGGAAACACCATATATTTT. Residues: CASSLWGGSGNTIYF.